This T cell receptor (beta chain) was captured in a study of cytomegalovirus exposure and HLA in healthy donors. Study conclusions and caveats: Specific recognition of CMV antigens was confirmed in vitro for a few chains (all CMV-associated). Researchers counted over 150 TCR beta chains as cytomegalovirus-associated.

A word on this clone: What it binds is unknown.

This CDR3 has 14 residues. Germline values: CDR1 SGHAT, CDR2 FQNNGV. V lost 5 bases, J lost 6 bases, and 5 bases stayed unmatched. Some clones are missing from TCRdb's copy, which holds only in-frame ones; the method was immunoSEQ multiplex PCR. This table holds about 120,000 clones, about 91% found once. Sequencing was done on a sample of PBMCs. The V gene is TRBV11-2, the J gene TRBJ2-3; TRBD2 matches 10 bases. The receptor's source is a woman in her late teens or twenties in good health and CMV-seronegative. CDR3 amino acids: CASSRAGGLDTQYF. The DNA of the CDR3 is TGTGCCAGCAGCCGAGCGGGGGGGTTGGATACGCAGTATTTT.